The 9 T cell receptor beta chains in this list originate from one sample, sequenced in a study of OX40 agonist ivuxolimab in advanced cancers. The assay was immunoSEQ multiplex PCR, and TCRdb's table has in-frame clones only and misses some. Of over 70,000 clones in the sample, 70% to 90% were seen once. The sample in question was CD4+ or CD8+ T cells sorted from blood, obtained in a trial of the OX40 agonist ivuxolimab. These receptors all come from an adult with an advanced solid tumor such as melanoma, head and neck, liver or kidney cancer.

J is TRBJ2-7 and V is TRBV6-5; 9 nucleotides match TRBD1. The CDR3 covers 15 residues. Germline CDR1 MNHEY, CDR2 SVGAGI. V lost 6 bases, J lost 2 bases, and 8 bases stayed unmatched. Here the CDR3 reads CASSLGTGRTYEQYF. The CDR3 DNA reads TGTGCCAGCAGCCTAGGGACAGGGAGAACCTACGAGCAGTACTTC.

The rearrangement links TRBV2 to TRBJ2-2, with 10 nucleotides matching TRBD2. V dropped 5 bases and J dropped 0; count of bases not matched to a gene: 3. Germline-derived CDR1 and CDR2 are SNHLY and FYNNEI. The CDR3 length is 16 residues. The CDR3 bases are TGTGCCAGCAGTTTTACTAGCGGGGCGAACACCGGGGAGCTGTTTTTT. This translates into CASSFTSGANTGELFF.

The V and J genes are TRBV28 and TRBJ1-1; possibly TRBD1 for D (5 bases). Deletions cut 5 bases from V and 4 bases from J, with 14 bases between. In germline, CDR1 is MDHEN, CDR2 SYDVKM. This CDR3 region has 14 residues. This CDR3 is CASSPGGGFTEAFF. In nucleotides, the CDR3 is TGTGCCAGCAGTCCTGGGGGGGGGTTCACTGAAGCTTTCTTT.

The chain is built from TRBV15 and TRBJ1-2; D is uncertain. V was cut by 0 bases and J by 7 bases, with 9 bases left in between. The CDR3 has 13 amino acids. Per germline, CDR1 LNHNV and CDR2 YYDKDF (reference sequence). The CDR3 is CATSRDRGSGYTF. DNA for the CDR3: TGTGCCACCAGCAGAGATCGAGGATCTGGCTACACCTTC.

This sequence joins TRBV23-1 and TRBJ2-7; no clear D. TRBV23-1 belongs to the ORF category, with a function that is uncertain. The CDR3 is 17 amino acids. Trimming shortened V by 1 base and J by 2 bases, and 18 bases separated the two germline ends. CDR3 nucleotides: TGCGCCAGCAGTCAATGGTCCCCAGCCTTCAAGCCCTACGAGCAGTACTTC. Amino acid sequence: CASSQWSPAFKPYEQYF.

V usage is TRBV4-2 and J usage is TRBJ1-6; D remains unclear. V lost 8 bases, J lost 0 bases, and 11 bases lay in between. The CDR3 spans 15 residues. The germline V gene has CDR1 LGHNA and CDR2 YNFKEQ. The CDR3 bases are TGTGCCAGCGGCTCCGGGAGCTCCTATAATTCACCCCTCCACTTT. Residues: CASGSGSSYNSPLHF.

This chain uses TRBV11-2 with TRBJ2-3, with TRBD1 identical over 7 bases. The CDR3 runs 16 residues. Germline values: CDR1 SGHAT, CDR2 FQNNGV. Losses at the gene ends were 4 bases for V and 2 bases for J; bases not matched to a gene: 9. The CDR3 bases are TGTGCCAGCAGCTCCCAAACAGGGGTTTTCACAGATACGCAGTATTTT. Encoded protein: CASSSQTGVFTDTQYF.

The chain recombines TRBV11-2 with TRBJ1-3; D gene ambiguous. CDR1 and CDR2 (germline): SGHAT, FQNNGV. Trimming took off 2 bases at V and 0 bases at J, with 5 bases between the two ends. The CDR3 contains 14 residues. CDR3 DNA sequence: TGTGCCAGCAGCTTACAACACTCTGGAAACACCATATATTTT. This translates into CASSLQHSGNTIYF.

In DNA, the CDR3 is TGTGCCAGCAGCTTAATTCGACAGGGGGCATATGGAAACACCATATATTTT. This codes for CASSLIRQGAYGNTIYF. The rearrangement links TRBV11-2 to TRBJ1-3; 10 nucleotides match TRBD1. Trimming took 2 bases from V and 3 from J; bases not matched to a gene: 7. Germline assignment: CDR1 SGHAT and CDR2 FQNNGV. The CDR3 is 17 residues long.